The present T cell receptor beta chain was sequenced within a study of T-cell reconstitution after alpha-beta-depleted transplantation in children. TCRbeta library construction was performed incorporating unique molecular identifiers. TCRdb redid the calling of the PCR reads with MiXCR, one entry per CDR3 protein. There are around 960,000 distinct CDR3 sequences in the sample; roughly 31% occur only once, and around 30% lies in the top ten. This clonotype appeared a few times. This specimen was PBMCs, mostly from graft donor cells, taken 360 days after TCRalphabeta/CD19-depleted stem cell transplant. The sequence derives from a boy younger than two who had a stem cell transplant for SCID, so the T cells may come from the graft donor.

The CDR3 loop reads CASSLQTANTEAFF. The CDR3 region has the DNA TGCGCCAGCAGCTTGCAGACAGCGAACACTGAAGCTTTCTTT. The V and J genes are TRBV5-1 and TRBJ1-1; D is perhaps TRBD1 (5 bases). The CDR3 sequence is 14 residues long. Trimming cost V 1 base and J 1 base, with 8 bases left between them. Germline V lookup: CDR1 SGHRS, CDR2 YFSETQ.